These 22 T cell receptor beta chains came from one sample sequenced in a study of blood T cell repertoires in COVID-19. Libraries were prepared by immunoSEQ multiplex PCR; TCRdb keeps only in-frame clonotypes and omits some of them. In the table there are 90,000 to 150,000 clones, 70% to 80% of which are singletons. The sequenced material came from peripheral blood. These receptors all come from a woman of 80 years or more with acute or convalescent COVID-19.

This clone was seen more than once but under ten times. The rearrangement joins TRBV2 to TRBJ2-7; D not certain. Germline V CDR1 and CDR2: SNHLY, FYNNEI. The CDR3 runs to 13 residues. V dropped 6 bases and J dropped 0 bases, with 9 bases sitting between them. In nucleotides, the CDR3 is TGTGCCAGCAGGCTGACATACTCCTACGAGCAGTACTTC. It codes for CASRLTYSYEQYF.

The chain joins TRBV6-5 to TRBJ2-3; D uncertain. V lost 6 bases to trimming and J lost 0 bases, with 13 bases between them. The CDR3 extends over 15 amino acids. Looked up from germline, CDR1 is MNHEY and CDR2 is SVGAGI. The CDR3 loop reads CASSAQSRSTDTQYF. The CDR3 DNA reads TGTGCCAGCAGCGCACAGAGCCGAAGCACAGATACGCAGTATTTT.

The chain joins TRBV28 to TRBJ2-2; tentative D call: TRBD2 (5 bases). Between the trimmed V and J ends, which lost 6 bases and 2 bases, there was a span of 7 bases. CDR1 is MDHEN, CDR2 SYDVKM, per germline. The CDR3 has 13 residues. In DNA form, the CDR3 reads TGTGCCAGCAGCGGGATAAACACCGGGGAGCTGTTTTTT. Protein sequence: CASSGINTGELFF.

The rearrangement links TRBV7-9 to TRBJ2-7; D unresolved. Germline V gene data show CDR1 as SEHNR and CDR2 as FQNEAQ (reference sequence). This CDR3 region has 12 residues. The V gene lost 6 bases and the J gene lost 0 bases, with 6 bases spanning the gap. The CDR3 nucleotides are TGTGCCAGCAGTCCGGTCTCCTACGAGCAGTACTTC. As protein: CASSPVSYEQYF.

V is TRBV4-3 and J is TRBJ2-3; D uncertain. Trimming cost V 4 bases and J 2 bases, with 16 bases left between them. Per the germline V gene, CDR1 is LGHNA and CDR2 is YSLEER. The CDR3 sequence is 16 residues long. The CDR3 loop is CASSREASAITDTQYF. The DNA of the CDR3 is TGCGCCAGCAGCCGCGAAGCCAGCGCTATCACAGATACGCAGTATTTT.

This clone was recorded only once. The J gene is TRBJ2-2, the V gene TRBV27, with TRBD1 matching 10 bases. The trim removed 5 bases at V and 1 base at J, leaving 1 base unmatched. CDR3 size: 15 residues. Germline V lookup: CDR1 MNHEY, CDR2 SMNVEV (reference sequence). CDR3 coding DNA: TGTGCCAGCAGTAGGACAGGGGGGAACACCGGGGAGCTGTTTTTT. It yields the protein CASSRTGGNTGELFF.

The chain carries TRBV4-2 and TRBJ2-1; possibly TRBD1 for D (6 bases). V lost 0 bases to trimming and J lost 3 bases, with 21 bases between them. There are 19 residues in the CDR3. Germline CDR1 and CDR2: LGHNA and YNFKEQ. The CDR3 spells CASSQDWMKTGSRYNEQFF. DNA for the CDR3: TGTGCCAGCAGCCAAGATTGGATGAAAACAGGGTCTCGCTACAATGAGCAGTTCTTC.

The chain recombines TRBV9 with TRBJ2-1, with D possibly TRBD2 on 6 matching bases. V gave up 3 bases and J gave up 0 bases, with 16 bases separating them. The CDR3 covers 17 residues. Germline assignment: CDR1 SGDLS and CDR2 YYNGEE. The CDR3 bases are TGTGCCAGCAGCGCCCCGGGACTTTCGAGCTCCTACAATGAGCAGTTCTTC. Encoded protein: CASSAPGLSSSYNEQFF.

This chain joins TRBV4-3 and TRBJ2-3, with D perhaps TRBD2 (6 bases). In germline, CDR1 is LGHNA, CDR2 YSLEER. V was pared by 4 bases and J by 1 base, with 9 bases between. The CDR3 length is 14 residues. This CDR3 is CASSRDLGTDTQYF. DNA of the CDR3: TGCGCCAGCAGCCGGGACTTAGGCACAGATACGCAGTATTTT.

This chain joins TRBV3-1 (or the pseudogene TRBV3-2) and TRBJ1-1; D is perhaps TRBD1 (6 bases). The CDR3 covers 15 residues. Germline CDR1 reads LGHDT; CDR2 reads YNNKEL (reference sequence). Trimming stripped 1 base from V and 3 bases from J, with 12 bases between. The DNA of the CDR3 is TGTGCCAGCAGCCAAGTGGGGGGGCGGGACACTGAAGCTTTCTTT. Its translation: CASSQVGGRDTEAFF.

The chain employs TRBV27 and TRBJ1-6; D unresolved. Germline CDR1 and CDR2: MNHEY and SMNVEV (reference sequence). Between the trimmed V and J ends, which lost 3 bases and 9 bases, there was a span of 15 bases. This CDR3 has 15 amino acids. CDR3 amino acids: CASSFNGSPGSPLHF. CDR3 nucleotides: TGTGCCAGCAGTTTTAATGGTTCCCCGGGTTCACCCCTCCACTTT.

CDR3 protein: CASGDSYNSPLHF. DNA of the CDR3: TGTGCCAGCGGGGACAGCTATAATTCACCCCTCCACTTT. This chain connects TRBV27 to TRBJ1-6; TRBD1 aligns across 7 bases. The V segment lost 8 bases and the J segment 3 bases; nucleotides outside the gene matches: 1. The CDR3 extends over 13 amino acids. CDR1 is MNHEY and CDR2 is SMNVEV in the germline V gene (reference sequence).

J is TRBJ1-1 and V is TRBV19; D is unresolved. In germline, CDR1 is LNHDA, CDR2 SQIVND (reference sequence). Trimming took 1 base from V and 3 from J, leaving 9 bases between them. The CDR3 runs to 14 residues. The CDR3 DNA reads TGTGCCAGTAGTATAGGTAATGGAGACACTGAAGCTTTCTTT. Translated: CASSIGNGDTEAFF.

V gene TRBV13 combines with J gene TRBJ1-1, with TRBD1 as a possible D gene (5 bases). The germline gives CDR1 PRHDT, CDR2 FYEKMQ (reference sequence). The CDR3 extends over 18 amino acids. With 8 bases removed from V and 1 base from J, the gap between germline ends came to 26 bases. The CDR3 bases are TGTGCCAGCTGCCCCGTGACAGCCGTACTGGGGCCGAACACTGAAGCTTTCTTT. Encoded protein: CASCPVTAVLGPNTEAFF.

This chain joins TRBV7-8 and TRBJ1-1; a weak D match, TRBD1 (5 bases). CDR1 and CDR2 from the germline V gene are SGHVS and FQNEAQ. There are 15 residues in the CDR3. Trimming pared 2 bases from V and 2 bases from J, leaving 12 bases between. The CDR3 DNA reads as TGTGCCAGCAGCTTAAGGGGCCAGCTCAACACTGAAGCTTTCTTT. Translating gives CASSLRGQLNTEAFF.

This clone occurred once. This chain connects TRBV3-1 (or the pseudogene TRBV3-2) to TRBJ1-1; a possible D gene is TRBD1 (5 bases). Trimming took 8 bases from V and 4 from J, leaving 14 bases between them. The CDR3 covers 13 residues. Germline V gene sequence: CDR1 LGHDT, CDR2 YNNKEL (reference sequence). The DNA of the CDR3 is TGTGCCAGCCGTTATCAGGGAGGCACTGAAGCTTTCTTT. This codes for CASRYQGGTEAFF.

This sequence joins TRBV29-1 and TRBJ2-3; 9 nucleotides match TRBD2. CDR3 length: 14 residues. The V segment lost 4 bases and the J segment 2 bases; nucleotides outside the gene matches: 4. The germline CDR1 and CDR2 sequences are SQVTM and ANQGSEA. The CDR3 DNA is TGCAGCGTTGTCCTAGCGGGACACACAGATACGCAGTATTTT. It yields the protein CSVVLAGHTDTQYF.

This clone appeared once. J is TRBJ2-3 and V is TRBV21-1; TRBD1, as called in the table, went unchecked against the DNA. TRBV21-1 is reported as a pseudogene. CDR3 length: 20 amino acids. CDR3 loop: CASSKEGSGDRGHLADAQYF. CDR3 in DNA: TGTGCCAGCAGCAAGGAAGGAAGTGGGGACAGGGGGCATCTAGCGGATGCGCAGTATTTT.

The chain joins TRBV5-8 to TRBJ1-6; 9 bases map to TRBD1. The CDR3 runs to 15 residues. The V segment lost 4 bases and the J segment 2 bases; nucleotides outside the gene matches: 1. Germline V gene lookup returns CDR1 SGHTS and CDR2 YDEGEE. The CDR3, as DNA: TGTGCCAGCAGCCGGACAGGGGCCTATAATTCACCCCTCCACTTT. Translation: CASSRTGAYNSPLHF.

The table lists this clone with a count of one. This sequence joins TRBV11-2 and TRBJ2-5; D is uncertain. The CDR3 runs to 14 residues. Trimming stripped 2 bases from V and 3 bases from J, with 10 bases between. Germline V CDR1 and CDR2: SGHAT, FQNNGV. Here the CDR3 reads CASSLHREEETQYF. The CDR3 DNA sequence: TGTGCCAGCAGCTTACATCGCGAAGAAGAGACCCAGTACTTC.

The chain employs TRBV28 and TRBJ2-6; 8 bases align to TRBD1. Germline V gene sequence: CDR1 MDHEN, CDR2 SYDVKM. The CDR3 is made up of 20 amino acids. J was trimmed by 1 base and V by 3 bases; bases with no gene match: 14. The CDR3 nucleotides are TGTGCCAGCAGTTTTGCCCCAGGGGGCGCGATGCGATCTGGGGCCAACGTCCTGACTTTC. It yields the protein CASSFAPGGAMRSGANVLTF.

This chain connects TRBV3-1 (or the pseudogene TRBV3-2) to TRBJ2-3; TRBD2 matches at 9 bases. V dropped 1 base and J dropped 5; count of bases not matched to a gene: 1. Germline CDR1 LGHDT, CDR2 YNNKEL (reference sequence). The CDR3 spans 14 residues. CDR3 sequence reads: CASSQGTSVDTQYF. The CDR3 nucleotides read TGTGCCAGCAGCCAAGGGACTAGCGTAGATACGCAGTATTTT.